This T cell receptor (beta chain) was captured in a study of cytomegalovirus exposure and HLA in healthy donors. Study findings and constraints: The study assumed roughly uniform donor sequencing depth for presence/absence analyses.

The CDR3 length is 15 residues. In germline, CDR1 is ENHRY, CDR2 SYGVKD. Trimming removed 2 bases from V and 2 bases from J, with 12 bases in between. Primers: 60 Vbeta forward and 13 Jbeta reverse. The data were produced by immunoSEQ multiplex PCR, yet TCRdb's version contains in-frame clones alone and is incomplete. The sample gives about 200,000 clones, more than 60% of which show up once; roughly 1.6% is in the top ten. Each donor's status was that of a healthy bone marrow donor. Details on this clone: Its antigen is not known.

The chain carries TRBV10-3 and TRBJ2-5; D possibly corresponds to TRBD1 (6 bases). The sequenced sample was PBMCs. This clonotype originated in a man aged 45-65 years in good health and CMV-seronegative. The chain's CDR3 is CAISEGTGLQETQYF. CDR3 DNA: TGTGCCATCAGTGAGGGTACAGGGCTACAAGAGACCCAGTACTTC.